This TCR beta chain was sequenced during a study of vaccination and CD4 T cells after COVID-19. Study background: Median time from COVID diagnosis to post-COVID sampling was over 80 days (35 to 161). A CEFX pool, an HIV-1 Nef pool, or else no peptide went into the control cultures.

Of note for this clonotype: Its antigen remains unidentified.

Trimming took 1 base from V and 0 from J, leaving 13 bases between them. CDR1 and CDR2 (germline): SGHTA, FQGNSA. The CDR3 sequence is 16 residues long. The treatment denotes: roughly ten-day PBMC culture with coronavirus spike peptide pools or control peptides (ViraFEST assay). An unexposed donor provided the CD4+ T cells, which were collected before the COVID-19 pandemic (2011-2018). In the ViraFEST assay, peptide-pool expansion preceded TCR sequencing of expanded clonotypes. Once obtained from cultured CD4+ T cells, the DNA was sequenced using the Oncomine TCR Beta short-read assay. TCRdb redid the calling of the PCR reads with MiXCR, one entry per CDR3 protein. The repertoire holds several thousand distinct CDR3 sequences, with about half as singletons.

The TCR was taken from a human donor in good health. The chain links TRBV7-2 to TRBJ2-7; D might be TRBD2 (5 bases). Sequenced sample: CD4+ T cells from blood, cultured in vitro. This CDR3 is CASSLVPDLRSYEQYF. The CDR3 bases are TGTGCCAGCAGCTTAGTCCCGGACTTACGCTCCTACGAGCAGTACTTC.